The next 3 T cell receptor beta chains were all read from a single sample in a study of OX40 agonist ivuxolimab in advanced cancers. Clones were sequenced by immunoSEQ multiplex PCR, and TCRdb holds only the in-frame ones, with some missing. Of about 12,000 clones in the sample, 60% to 80% were seen once. The sample consisted of CD4+ or CD8+ T cells sorted from blood, taken in a trial of the OX40 agonist ivuxolimab. The receptors come from an adult with an advanced solid tumor such as melanoma, head and neck, liver or kidney cancer.

The chain uses TRBV6-1 and TRBJ2-3, with TRBD2 matching over 11 bases. The CDR3 covers 15 residues. Germline V gene lookup returns CDR1 MNHNS and CDR2 SASEGT. V shed 6 bases, J shed 4 bases, and the junction held 6 bases outside the gene matches. CDR3 bases: TGTGCCAGCAGCAAACTAGCGGGGGATCCAGATACGCAGTATTTT. Translation: CASSKLAGDPDTQYF.

The chain has TRBV6-5 and TRBJ2-7; TRBD1 agrees at 9 bases. CDR3 size: 14 residues. J lost 3 bases, V lost 7 bases, and 7 bases had no gene match. In germline, CDR1 is MNHEY, CDR2 SVGAGI. For the CDR3, the DNA is TGTGCCAGCACAAGGGACAGGGAATTCTACGAGCAGTACTTC. Protein product: CASTRDREFYEQYF.

The rearrangement links TRBV4-2 to TRBJ1-6; D might be TRBD1 (6 bases). The CDR3 length is 18 residues. V was cut by 4 bases and J by 0 bases, with 16 bases left in between. Germline CDR1 is LGHNA and CDR2 is YNFKEQ. The CDR3 protein is CASSLGTSSSSYNSPLHF. The CDR3 bases are TGTGCCAGCAGCCTCGGGACATCCTCAAGCTCCTATAATTCACCCCTCCACTTT.